This T cell receptor beta chain was recorded in a study of T-cell reconstitution after alpha-beta-depleted transplantation in children (dated by TCRdb to 2016 to 2018). Regarding the research as a whole: Using TCR repertoire profiling, the study followed T-cell immune reconstitution in a quantitative way in children after TCRalphabeta/CD19-depleted allogeneic hematopoietic cell transplantation. On the study overall, not on this receptor specifically: Apparently early alphabetaT-cell count recovery about two months after transplant reportedly relied on only several hundred rapidly expanded clones derived from non-depleted graft cells. In some patients, the high TCRbeta diversity seen at day 60 was put down to recipient T cells and intrathymic progenitors that had survived conditioning. The frequencies of hyperexpanded clones fell over the following months, and after one year, T-cell counts and TCRbeta diversity were mostly attributed to newly produced T cells.

This clonotype was counted between two and nine times. Its antigen is still unknown. Base qualities are not recorded, but no much larger clone differs from it by a single base. Library construction relied on PCR. TCRdb records Illumina HiSeq 2500 as the sequencer. To normalize quantification of the TCRbeta repertoire, the TCR libraries were built with molecular barcoding that relied on unique molecular identifiers. The raw public data were reprocessed by TCRdb itself: fastp quality trimming at Q25, MiXCR clonotype calling, in-frame beta chains only. Rows are unified per CDR3 protein, each entry keeping the most common DNA and genes. The sample data list about 980,000 distinct CDR3 sequences, and around 30% of these were observed just once. The ten largest clones represent roughly 28% of the sample. V is trimmed back by 4 bases and J by 0 bases, and the junction contains 9 bases that no gene match accounts for. Its CDR3 holds 17 amino acids, cysteine through phenylalanine. Here the CDR3 DNA is all that survives: 51 bases in frame from base 1. According to the germline V gene (reference sequence), CDR1 reads SEHNR and CDR2 reads FQNEAQ.

This sample's treatment or condition label indicates: allogeneic hematopoietic cell transplantation with graft depleted of TCRalphabeta T cells and CD19 B cells. The transplant recipients were children given TCRalphabeta/CD19-depleted allogeneic hematopoietic cell grafts. The source is a boy under two years old who had a stem cell transplant for SCID, so the T cells may come from the graft donor. The chain was built from TRBV7-9 and TRBJ2-1; the junction holds 7 bases that match TRBD1. Sequencing used PBMCs, mostly from graft donor cells, obtained 360 days after TCRalphabeta/CD19-depleted stem cell transplant. This receptor has the CDR3 CASSWAATGSSYNEQFF. The DNA sequence is TGTGCCAGCAGCTGGGCCGCGACAGGGAGCTCCTACAATGAGCAGTTCTTC.